The clone carrying this TCR beta chain was detected a few times. The data derive from a study of blood T cell repertoires in COVID-19. Sequencing was performed with immunoSEQ multiplex PCR; in TCRdb, only in-frame clones are kept and a portion is missing. The sample shows about 140,000 clones, around four fifths of them seen only once. This CDR3 is built from 14 residues. From germline, CDR1 is SGHDT and CDR2 YYEEEE. With 1 base clipped from V and 6 bases from J, the junction kept 3 bases outside the gene matches. This sequence joins TRBV5-6 and TRBJ1-5; the match to TRBD1 covers 8 bases. Sequenced: PBMCs or T cells enriched from blood (not recorded which). The origin of this receptor is a woman between 40 and 55 years old who had recovered from COVID-19. The CDR3 loop is CASSLRTGIQPQHF. The DNA of the CDR3 is TGTGCCAGCAGCTTGCGGACAGGGATTCAGCCCCAGCATTTT.